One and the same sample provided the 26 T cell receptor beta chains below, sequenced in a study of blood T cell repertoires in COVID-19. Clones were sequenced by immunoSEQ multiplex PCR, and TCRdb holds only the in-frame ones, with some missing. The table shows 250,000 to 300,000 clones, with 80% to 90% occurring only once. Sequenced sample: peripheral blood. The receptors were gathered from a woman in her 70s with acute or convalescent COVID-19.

The chain's CDR3 is CASSLGGVRPQDTQYF. The CDR3 DNA is TGTGCCAGCAGCTTGGGGGGGGTACGACCTCAAGATACGCAGTATTTT. The rearrangement uses TRBV5-4 and TRBJ2-3, with TRBD2 as a possible D gene (6 bases). The length of the CDR3 is 16 residues. V was pared by 0 bases and J by 5 bases, with 16 bases between. The germline gives CDR1 SGHNT, CDR2 YYREEE (reference sequence).

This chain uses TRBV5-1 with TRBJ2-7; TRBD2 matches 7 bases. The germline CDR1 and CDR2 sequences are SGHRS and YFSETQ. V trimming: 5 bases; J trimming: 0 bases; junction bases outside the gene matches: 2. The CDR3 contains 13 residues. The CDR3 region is CASRLAGSYEQYF. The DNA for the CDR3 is TGCGCCAGCAGATTAGCGGGCTCCTACGAGCAGTACTTC. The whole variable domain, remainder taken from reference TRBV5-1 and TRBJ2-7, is KAGVTQTPRYLIKTRGQQVTLSCSPISGHRSVSWYQQTPGQGLQFLFEYFSETQRNKGNFPGRFSGRQFSNSRSEMNVSTLELGDSALYLCASRLAGSYEQYFGPGTRLTVT.

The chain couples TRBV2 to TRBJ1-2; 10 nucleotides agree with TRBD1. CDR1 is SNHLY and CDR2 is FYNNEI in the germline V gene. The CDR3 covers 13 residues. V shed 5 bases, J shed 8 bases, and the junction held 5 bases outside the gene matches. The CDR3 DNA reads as TGTGCCAGCAGTCAGGGACAGGGGAACGGCTACACCTTC. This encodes CASSQGQGNGYTF.

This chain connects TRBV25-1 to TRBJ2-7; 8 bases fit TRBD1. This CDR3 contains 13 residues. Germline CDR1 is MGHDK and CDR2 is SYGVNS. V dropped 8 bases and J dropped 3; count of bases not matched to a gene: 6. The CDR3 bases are TGTGCCAGCGGTAGGACAGGGAGCTACGAGCAGTACTTC. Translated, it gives CASGRTGSYEQYF.

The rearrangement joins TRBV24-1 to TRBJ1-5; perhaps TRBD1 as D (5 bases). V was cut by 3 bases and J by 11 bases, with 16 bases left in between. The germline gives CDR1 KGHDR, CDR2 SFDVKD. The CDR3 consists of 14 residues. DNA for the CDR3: TGTGCCACCAGTGATGACAGTTCCTCTCCGGCCCAGCATTTT. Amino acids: CATSDDSSSPAQHF.

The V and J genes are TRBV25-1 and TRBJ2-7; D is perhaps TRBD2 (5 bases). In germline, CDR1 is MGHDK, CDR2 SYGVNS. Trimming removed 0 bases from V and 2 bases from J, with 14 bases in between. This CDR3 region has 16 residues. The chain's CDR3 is CASSEYRASGPYEQYF. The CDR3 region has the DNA TGTGCCAGCAGTGAATACCGGGCAAGCGGCCCCTACGAGCAGTACTTC.

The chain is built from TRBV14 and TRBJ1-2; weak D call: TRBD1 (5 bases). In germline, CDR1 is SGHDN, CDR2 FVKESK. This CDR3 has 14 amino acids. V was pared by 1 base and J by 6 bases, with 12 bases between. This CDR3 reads CASSQGRQRDGYTF. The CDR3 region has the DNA TGTGCCAGCAGCCAAGGGAGACAGCGCGATGGCTACACCTTC.

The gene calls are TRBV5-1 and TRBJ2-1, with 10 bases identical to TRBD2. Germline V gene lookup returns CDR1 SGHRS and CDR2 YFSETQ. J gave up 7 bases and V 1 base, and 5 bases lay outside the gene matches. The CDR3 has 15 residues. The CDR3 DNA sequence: TGCGCCAGCAGCTTGCAAGCGGGGGGGCAAAATGAGCAGTTCTTC. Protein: CASSLQAGGQNEQFF.

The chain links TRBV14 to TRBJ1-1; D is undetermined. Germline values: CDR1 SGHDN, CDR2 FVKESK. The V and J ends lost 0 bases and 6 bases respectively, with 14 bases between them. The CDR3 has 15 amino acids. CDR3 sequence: CASSQERVEVPEAFF. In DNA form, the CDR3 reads TGTGCCAGCAGCCAAGAACGAGTAGAGGTCCCTGAAGCTTTCTTT.

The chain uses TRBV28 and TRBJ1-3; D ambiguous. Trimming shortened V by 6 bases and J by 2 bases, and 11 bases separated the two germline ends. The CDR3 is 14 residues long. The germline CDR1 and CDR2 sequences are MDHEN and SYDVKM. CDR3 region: CASSEGGAGNTIYF. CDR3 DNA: TGTGCCAGCAGCGAGGGAGGCGCTGGAAACACCATATATTTT. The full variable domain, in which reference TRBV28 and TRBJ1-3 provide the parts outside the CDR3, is DVKVTQSSRYLVKRTGEKVFLECVQDMDHENMFWYRQDPGLGLRLIYFSYDVKMKEKGDIPEGYSVSREKKERFSLILESASTNQTSMYLCASSEGGAGNTIYFGEGSWLTVV.

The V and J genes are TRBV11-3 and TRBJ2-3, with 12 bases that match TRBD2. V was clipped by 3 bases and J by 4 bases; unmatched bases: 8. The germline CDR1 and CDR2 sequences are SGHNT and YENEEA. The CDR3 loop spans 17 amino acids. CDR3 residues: CASSLDRGLAGSDTQYF. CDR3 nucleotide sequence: TGTGCCAGCAGCTTGGACCGCGGACTAGCGGGATCAGATACGCAGTATTTT.

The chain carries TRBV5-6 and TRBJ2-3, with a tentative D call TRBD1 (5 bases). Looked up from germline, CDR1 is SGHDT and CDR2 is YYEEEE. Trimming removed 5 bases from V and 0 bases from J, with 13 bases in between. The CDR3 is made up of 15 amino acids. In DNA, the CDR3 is TGTGCCAGCAGGTCGGTTAGGGGAAGCACAGATACGCAGTATTTT. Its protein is CASRSVRGSTDTQYF.

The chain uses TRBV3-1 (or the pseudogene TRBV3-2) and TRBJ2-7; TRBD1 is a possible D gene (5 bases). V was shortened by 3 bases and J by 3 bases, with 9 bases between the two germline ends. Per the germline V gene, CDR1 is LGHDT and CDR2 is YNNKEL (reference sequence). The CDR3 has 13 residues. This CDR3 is CASSQKGVYEQYF. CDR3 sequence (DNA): TGTGCCAGCAGCCAGAAAGGGGTCTACGAGCAGTACTTC.

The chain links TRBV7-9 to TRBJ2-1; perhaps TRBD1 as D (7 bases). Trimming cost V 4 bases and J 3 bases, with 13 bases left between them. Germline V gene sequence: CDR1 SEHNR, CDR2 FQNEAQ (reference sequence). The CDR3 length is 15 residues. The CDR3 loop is CASSSARGVYNEQFF. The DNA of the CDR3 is TGTGCCAGCAGCTCCGCCAGGGGGGTCTACAATGAGCAGTTCTTC.

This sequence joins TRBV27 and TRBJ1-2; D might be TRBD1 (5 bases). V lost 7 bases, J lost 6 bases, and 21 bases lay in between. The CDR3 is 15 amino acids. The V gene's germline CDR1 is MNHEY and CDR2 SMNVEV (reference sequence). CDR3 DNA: TGTGCCAGCACCCCCCGAGGTTCGGGGGATCATGGCTACACCTTC. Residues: CASTPRGSGDHGYTF.

This CDR3 reads CASRGVGAGELFF. DNA for the CDR3: TGTGCCAGCAGAGGGGTTGGGGCCGGGGAGCTGTTTTTT. The chain uses TRBV6-5 and TRBJ2-2; TRBD1 might be the D (5 bases). Per germline, CDR1 MNHEY and CDR2 SVGAGI. CDR3 length equals 13 residues. The V and J ends lost 6 bases and 6 bases respectively, with 11 bases between them.

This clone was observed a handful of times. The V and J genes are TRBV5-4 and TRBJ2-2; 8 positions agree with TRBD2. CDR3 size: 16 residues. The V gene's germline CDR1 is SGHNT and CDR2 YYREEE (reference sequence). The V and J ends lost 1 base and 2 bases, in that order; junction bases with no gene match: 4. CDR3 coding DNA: TGTGCCAGCAGCTTGTTGAGCGGGGGAAACACCGGGGAGCTGTTTTTT. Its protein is CASSLLSGGNTGELFF.

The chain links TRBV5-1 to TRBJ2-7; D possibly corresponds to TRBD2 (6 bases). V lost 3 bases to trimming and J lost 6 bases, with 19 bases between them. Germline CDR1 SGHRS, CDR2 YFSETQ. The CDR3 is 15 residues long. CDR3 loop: CASSYSSGPGGEQYF. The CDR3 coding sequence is TGCGCCAGCAGCTACTCGAGCGGGCCTGGGGGCGAGCAGTACTTC.

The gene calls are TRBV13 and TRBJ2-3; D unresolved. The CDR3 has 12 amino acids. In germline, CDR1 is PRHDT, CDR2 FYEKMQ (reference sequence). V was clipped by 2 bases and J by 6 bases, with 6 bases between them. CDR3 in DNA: TGTGCCAGCAGCTTACTGTTGGATACGCAGTATTTT. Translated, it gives CASSLLLDTQYF. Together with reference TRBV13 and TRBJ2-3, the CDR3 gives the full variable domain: AAGVIQSPRHLIKEKRETATLKCYPIPRHDTVYWYQQGPGQDPQFLISFYEKMQSDKGSIPDRFSAQQFSDYHSELNMSSLELGDSALYFCASSLLLDTQYFGPGTRLTVL.

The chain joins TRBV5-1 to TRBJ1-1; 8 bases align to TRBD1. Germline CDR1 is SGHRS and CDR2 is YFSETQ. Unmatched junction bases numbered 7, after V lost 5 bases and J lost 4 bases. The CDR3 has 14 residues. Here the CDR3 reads CASRGSQGATEAFF. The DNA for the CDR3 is TGCGCCAGCAGAGGAAGTCAGGGGGCCACTGAAGCTTTCTTT.

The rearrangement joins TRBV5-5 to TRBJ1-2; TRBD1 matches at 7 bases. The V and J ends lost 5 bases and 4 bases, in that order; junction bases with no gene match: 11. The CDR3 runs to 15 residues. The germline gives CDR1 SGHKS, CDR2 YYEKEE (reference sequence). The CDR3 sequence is CASRPTGRTSYGYTF. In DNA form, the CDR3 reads TGTGCCAGCAGGCCGACAGGGAGAACGAGCTATGGCTACACCTTC.

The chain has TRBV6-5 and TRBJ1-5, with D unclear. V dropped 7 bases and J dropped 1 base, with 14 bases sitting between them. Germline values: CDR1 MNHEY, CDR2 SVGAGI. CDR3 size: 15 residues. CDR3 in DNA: TGTGCCAGCACCCCCGGGAGAACGAGCAATCAGCCCCAGCATTTT. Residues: CASTPGRTSNQPQHF.

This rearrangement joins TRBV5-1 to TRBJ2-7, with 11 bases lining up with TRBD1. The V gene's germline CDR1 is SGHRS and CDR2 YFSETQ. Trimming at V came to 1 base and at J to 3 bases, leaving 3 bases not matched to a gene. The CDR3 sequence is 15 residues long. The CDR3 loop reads CASSLRGQGGYEQYF. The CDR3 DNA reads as TGCGCCAGCAGCTTGAGGGGACAGGGGGGCTACGAGCAGTACTTC.

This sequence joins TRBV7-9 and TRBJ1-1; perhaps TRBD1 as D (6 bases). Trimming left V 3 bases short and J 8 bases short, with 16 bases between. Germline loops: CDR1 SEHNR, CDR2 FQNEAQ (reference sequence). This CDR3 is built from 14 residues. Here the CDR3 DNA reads TGTGCCAGCAGCTTGGGGGACACGAGGGCGGAAGCTTTCTTT. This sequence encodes CASSLGDTRAEAFF.

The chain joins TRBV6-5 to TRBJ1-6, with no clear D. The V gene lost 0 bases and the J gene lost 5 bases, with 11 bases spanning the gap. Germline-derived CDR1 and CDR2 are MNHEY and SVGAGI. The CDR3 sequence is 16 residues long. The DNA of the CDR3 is TGTGCCAGCAGTTACTCAAGCCCCCCCAATAATTCACCCCTCCACTTT. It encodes CASSYSSPPNNSPLHF.

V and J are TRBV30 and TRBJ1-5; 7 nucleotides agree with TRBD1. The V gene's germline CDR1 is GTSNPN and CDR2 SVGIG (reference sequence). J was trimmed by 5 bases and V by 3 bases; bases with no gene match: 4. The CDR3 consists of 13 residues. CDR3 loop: CAWRNRGDQPQHF. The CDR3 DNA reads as TGTGCCTGGAGGAACAGGGGTGATCAGCCCCAGCATTTT.